Listed below are T cell receptor beta chains from one sample, sequenced in a study of shared clonotypes between healthy human individuals. Sequenced by immunoSEQ multiplex PCR; TCRdb stores in-frame clones only, minus some. The sample carries about 330,000 clones, approximately 79% recorded once. Sample: memory CD4+ T cells sorted from blood. These receptors came from a man aged 25 to 45 in good health. Both conserved end residues are part of each CDR3. Fields, in order: D gene, J gene, clone size, V gene, CDR3 protein, CDR3 DNA. The D gene is left open where the match is weak. Only some rows state a clone size, as once, few, many or a class for expanded clones.

NA	TRBJ1-1	NA	TRBV7-8	CASSPAAGAEAFF	TGTGCCAGCAGCCCCGCGGCAGGGGCTGAAGCTTTCTTT
NA	TRBJ2-7	NA	TRBV19	CASSIGVKYEQYF	TGTGCCAGTAGTATTGGGGTGAAATACGAGCAGTACTTC
TRBD1	TRBJ1-1	few	TRBV29-1	CSVSTGTGNTEAFF	TGCAGCGTCTCCACCGGGACAGGGAACACTGAAGCTTTCTTT
NA	TRBJ2-3	NA	TRBV11-3	CASSLVSTDTQYF	TGTGCCAGCAGCTTAGTGAGCACAGATACGCAGTATTTT
NA	TRBJ2-4	once	TRBV11-2	CASSSLRHLAKNIQYF	TGTGCCAGCAGCTCACTGCGACATCTAGCCAAAAACATTCAGTACTTC
TRBD1	TRBJ1-1	NA	TRBV5-4	CASSLAPRQGRGNTEAFF	TGTGCCAGCAGCTTGGCTCCTAGACAGGGACGTGGGAACACTGAAGCTTTCTTT
TRBD2	TRBJ2-5	NA	TRBV7-6	CASSHRGGTRREETQYF	TGTGCCAGCAGCCATCGGGGGGGGACAAGGAGGGAAGAGACCCAGTACTTC
TRBD2	TRBJ2-1	NA	TRBV4-1	CASSQGLAGVGPRGEQFF	TGCGCCAGCAGCCAGGGACTAGCGGGAGTGGGACCTAGGGGTGAGCAGTTCTTC
NA	TRBJ2-5	NA	TRBV2	CASRGLQETQYF	TGTGCCAGCAGGGGGCTCCAAGAGACCCAGTACTTC
NA	TRBJ1-5	few	TRBV10-3	CAISEGPGQPQHF	TGTGCCATCAGTGAGGGGCCGGGACAGCCCCAGCATTTT
NA	TRBJ2-7	few	TRBV27	CASRFGGVGGAYEQYF	TGTGCCAGCCGGTTCGGGGGTGTAGGGGGAGCCTACGAGCAGTACTTC
NA	TRBJ2-4	NA	TRBV30	CAWSRRSTAKNIQYF	TGTGCCTGGAGTCGGCGTTCGACAGCCAAAAACATTCAGTACTTC
TRBD2	TRBJ2-1	few	TRBV30	CAWSHNAGVSYNEQFF	TGTGCCTGGAGCCATAACGCGGGGGTCTCCTACAATGAGCAGTTCTTC
NA	TRBJ2-6	once	TRBV6-5	CASVFSGANVLTF	TGTGCCAGCGTCTTCTCTGGGGCCAACGTCCTGACTTTC
TRBD1	TRBJ1-3	NA	TRBV2	CASGRQGRSGNTIYF	TGTGCCAGCGGGAGACAGGGTCGCTCTGGAAACACCATATATTTT
NA	TRBJ2-7	once	TRBV7-2	CASSLVPGPYEQYF	TGTGCCAGCAGCTTAGTCCCGGGGCCGTACGAGCAGTACTTC
NA	TRBJ1-1	NA	TRBV6-1	CASSVMDDTEAFF	TGTGCCAGCAGTGTCATGGATGACACTGAAGCTTTCTTT